These 16 T cell receptor beta chains were all obtained from the same sample, sequenced in a study of T cell responses to AZD1222 COVID-19 vaccine (dated by TCRdb to about 2021). Libraries were made using the immunoSEQ multiplex PCR assay. TCRdb retrieved this table from immuneACCESS and kept in-frame rearrangements only. Not all clones are present; in checked studies, unresolved V genes account for under half, and no reason is known for the remainder. For this sample there are some 120,000 clones; roughly 84% appear just once. 7.5% to 8% of the sample belongs to the ten largest clones. Read against the paper, the sample's time point label means: baseline before first vaccination. This sample comprised peripheral blood, obtained on day 0 of AZD1222 vaccination. The receptors derive from an adult in good health.

Note on this clone: The same CDR3 also results from other DNA sequences found in this sample. The chain recombines TRBV2 with TRBJ1-2; D is unresolved. With 1 base removed from V and 1 base from J, the gap between germline ends came to 4 bases. Germline values: CDR1 SNHLY, CDR2 FYNNEI. The CDR3 sequence is 13 residues long. The CDR3 nucleotides are TGTGCCAGCAGTGAAGGGGGTAACTATGGCTACACCTTC. As protein: CASSEGGNYGYTF.

V gene TRBV19 combines with J gene TRBJ2-7; 12 nucleotides agree with TRBD2. V lost 5 bases to trimming and J lost 3 bases; unmatched junction nucleotides: 8. Germline lookup yields CDR1 LNHDA and CDR2 SQIVND (reference sequence). The CDR3 contains 16 residues. CDR3 protein: CASSRLAGEDGYEQYF. The CDR3 DNA sequence: TGTGCCAGTAGTCGACTAGCGGGAGAGGATGGCTACGAGCAGTACTTC.

This clone was counted once. The chain uses TRBV4-1 and TRBJ1-5; D is unresolved. The CDR3 sequence is 12 residues long. Germline CDR1 reads MGHRA; CDR2 reads YSYEKL. Deletions cut 1 base from V and 7 bases from J, with 5 bases between. Here the CDR3 DNA reads TGCGCCAGCAGCCAAGTTGGCCAGCCCCAGCATTTT. This codes for CASSQVGQPQHF.

In nucleotides, the CDR3 is TGTGCCAGCAGCTTCTTGGACGCACAAGAGACCCAGTACTTC. The encoded protein is CASSFLDAQETQYF. The gene calls are TRBV11-3 and TRBJ2-5; D not resolved. CDR1 is SGHNT, CDR2 YENEEA, per germline. This CDR3 has 14 residues. Trimming removed 3 bases at V and 2 bases at J, with 10 bases between.

V is TRBV9 and J is TRBJ1-1, with 8 bases that match TRBD1. Trimming took 5 bases from V and 2 from J; bases not matched to a gene: 5. Per the germline V gene, CDR1 is SGDLS and CDR2 is YYNGEE. The CDR3 has 14 amino acids. This CDR3 reads CASSRTGRNTEAFF. The CDR3 DNA sequence: TGTGCCAGCAGTCGGACAGGGAGAAACACTGAAGCTTTCTTT.

V and J are TRBV3-1 (or the pseudogene TRBV3-2) and TRBJ2-3; D gene uncertain. The CDR3 spans 15 residues. Per germline, CDR1 LGHDT and CDR2 YNNKEL (reference sequence). V lost 0 bases and J 0 bases, leaving 7 bases between the germline ends. The CDR3 sequence is CASSQDTRSTDTQYF. CDR3 sequence (DNA): TGTGCCAGCAGCCAAGATACACGTAGCACAGATACGCAGTATTTT.

This clone showed up just once. V usage is TRBV7-9 and J usage is TRBJ1-2; the D is unclear. The V end lost 1 base, the J end lost 4 bases, and 13 bases lay between the germline ends. Looked up from germline, CDR1 is SEHNR and CDR2 is FQNEAQ (reference sequence). CDR3 length: 15 amino acids. DNA of the CDR3: TGTGCCAGCAGCTTAGAAACCGGTAAAAGCTATGGCTACACCTTC. Encoded protein: CASSLETGKSYGYTF.

V and J are TRBV9 and TRBJ2-6; a weak D match, TRBD2 (5 bases). The ends were cut back, 0 bases at V and 3 bases at J, with 7 bases in the middle. Germline V CDR1 and CDR2: SGDLS, YYNGEE. There are 15 residues in the CDR3. This CDR3 is CASSVGGRGANVLTF. CDR3 coding DNA: TGTGCCAGCAGCGTAGGAGGGCGTGGGGCCAACGTCCTGACTTTC.

This clone has more than one count but fewer than ten. This chain connects TRBV7-6 to TRBJ2-1; TRBD2 aligns across 8 bases. Germline values: CDR1 SGHVS, CDR2 FNYEAQ. This CDR3 is built from 14 residues. J was trimmed by 3 bases and V by 4 bases; bases with no gene match: 2. The CDR3 is CASSSSGSYNEQFF. DNA for the CDR3: TGTGCCAGCAGCTCCAGCGGGAGCTACAATGAGCAGTTCTTC.

This chain connects TRBV5-5 to TRBJ1-5, with D perhaps TRBD1 (5 bases). There are 14 residues in the CDR3. V lost 0 bases, J lost 5 bases, and 9 bases lay in between. Germline CDR1 SGHKS, CDR2 YYEKEE (reference sequence). The CDR3 protein is CASSLAGDHQPQHF. The CDR3 nucleotides read TGTGCCAGCAGCTTGGCTGGGGACCATCAGCCCCAGCATTTT. Looking up the rest from reference TRBV5-5 and TRBJ1-5 gives the full variable domain: DAGVTQSPTHLIKTRGQQVTLRCSPISGHKSVSWYQQVLGQGPQFIFQYYEKEERGRGNFPDRFSARQFPNYSSELNVNALLLGDSALYLCASSLAGDHQPQHFGDGTRLSIL.

This chain connects TRBV28 to TRBJ1-3, with D perhaps matching TRBD1 (6 bases). V lost 5 bases and J 4 bases, leaving 12 bases between the germline ends. The CDR3 has 14 residues. The germline CDR1 and CDR2 sequences are MDHEN and SYDVKM. The DNA for the CDR3 is TGTGCCAGCAGTCCTCAGGGGCTGGGAAACACCATATATTTT. Protein: CASSPQGLGNTIYF.

This clone was recorded only once. V gene TRBV6-4 combines with J gene TRBJ1-6; tentative D call: TRBD1 (6 bases). The germline V gene encodes CDR1 MRHNA and CDR2 SNTAGT. This CDR3 has 18 amino acids. V was pared by 4 bases and J by 6 bases, with 22 bases between. The CDR3: CASSALRWGGWVNSPLHF. CDR3 nucleotide sequence: TGTGCCAGCAGTGCCCTAAGGTGGGGGGGCTGGGTTAATTCACCCCTCCACTTT.

The genes are TRBV19 and TRBJ1-1; no reliable D call. CDR1 and CDR2 (germline): LNHDA, SQIVND (reference sequence). The germline V and J ends were trimmed by 7 bases and 2 bases, with 14 bases remaining between them. The CDR3 spans 14 residues. The CDR3 loop reads CASISVEVNTEAFF. The CDR3, as DNA: TGTGCCAGTATCTCTGTCGAAGTAAACACTGAAGCTTTCTTT. The full variable domain, completed using reference TRBV19 and TRBJ1-1, is DGGITQSPKYLFRKEGQNVTLSCEQNLNHDAMYWYRQDPGQGLRLIYYSQIVNDFQKGDIAEGYSVSREKKESFPLTVTSAQKNPTAFYLCASISVEVNTEAFFGQGTRLTVV.

The rearrangement uses TRBV19 and TRBJ2-7, with D perhaps assigned TRBD1 or TRBD2 (5 bases each). The CDR3 has 14 amino acids. The germline V gene has CDR1 LNHDA and CDR2 SQIVND (reference sequence). Trimming cost V 8 bases and J 0 bases, with 14 bases left between them. The CDR3 nucleotides read TGTGCCAGTCGCCGGGACCGCAGCTCCTACGAGCAGTACTTC. This encodes CASRRDRSSYEQYF.

The rearrangement uses TRBV9 and TRBJ2-2; possibly TRBD1 for D (6 bases). The CDR3 is made up of 13 amino acids. Germline CDR1 SGDLS, CDR2 YYNGEE. With 7 bases removed from V and 6 bases from J, the gap between germline ends came to 13 bases. The CDR3: CASGATGSGELFF. In nucleotides, the CDR3 is TGTGCCAGCGGCGCGACAGGCTCCGGGGAGCTGTTTTTT.

The chain employs TRBV24-1 and TRBJ2-7; D may be TRBD1 (6 bases). Between the trimmed V and J ends, which lost 3 bases and 3 bases, there was a span of 8 bases. CDR3 size: 13 residues. Looked up from germline, CDR1 is KGHDR and CDR2 is SFDVKD. CDR3 sequence reads: CATSDIQGYEQYF. The CDR3 DNA sequence: TGTGCCACCAGTGATATACAGGGCTACGAGCAGTACTTC.